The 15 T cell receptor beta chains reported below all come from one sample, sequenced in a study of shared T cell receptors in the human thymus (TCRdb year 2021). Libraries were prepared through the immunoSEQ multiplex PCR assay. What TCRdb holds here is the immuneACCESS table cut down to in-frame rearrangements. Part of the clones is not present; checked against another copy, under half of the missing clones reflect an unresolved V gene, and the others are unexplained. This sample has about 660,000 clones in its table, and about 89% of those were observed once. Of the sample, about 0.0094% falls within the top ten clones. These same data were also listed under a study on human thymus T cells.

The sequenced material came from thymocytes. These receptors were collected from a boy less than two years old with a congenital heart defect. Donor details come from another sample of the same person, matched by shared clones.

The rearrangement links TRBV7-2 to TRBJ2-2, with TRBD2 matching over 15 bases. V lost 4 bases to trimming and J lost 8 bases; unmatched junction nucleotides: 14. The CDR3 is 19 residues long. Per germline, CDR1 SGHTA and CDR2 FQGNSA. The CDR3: CASSSGLAGGRDLRGELFF. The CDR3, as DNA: TGTGCCAGCAGCTCCGGACTAGCGGGAGGGAGAGATCTTAGAGGGGAGCTGTTTTTT.

CDR3: CASSQDRAGELHTETQYF. The CDR3 DNA is TGTGCCAGCAGCCAAGATAGGGCAGGGGAGTTACACACAGAGACCCAGTACTTC. The V call is TRBV14, the J call TRBJ2-5; TRBD1 is a possible D gene (6 bases). From germline, CDR1 is SGHDN and CDR2 FVKESK. Deletions cut 0 bases from V and 4 bases from J, with 21 bases between. CDR3 length equals 18 residues.

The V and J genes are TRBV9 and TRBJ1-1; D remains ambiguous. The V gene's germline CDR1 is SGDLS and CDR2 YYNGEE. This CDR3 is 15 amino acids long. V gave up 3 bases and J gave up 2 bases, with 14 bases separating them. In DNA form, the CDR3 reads TGTGCCAGCAGCGGAGACCCAAGGAGAAACACTGAAGCTTTCTTT. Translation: CASSGDPRRNTEAFF.

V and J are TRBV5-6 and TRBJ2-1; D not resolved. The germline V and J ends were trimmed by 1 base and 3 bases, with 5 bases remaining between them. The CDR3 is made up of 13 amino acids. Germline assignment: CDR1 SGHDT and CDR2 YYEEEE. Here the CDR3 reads CASSLRSYNEQFF. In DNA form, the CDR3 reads TGTGCCAGCAGCTTGCGCAGCTACAATGAGCAGTTCTTC.

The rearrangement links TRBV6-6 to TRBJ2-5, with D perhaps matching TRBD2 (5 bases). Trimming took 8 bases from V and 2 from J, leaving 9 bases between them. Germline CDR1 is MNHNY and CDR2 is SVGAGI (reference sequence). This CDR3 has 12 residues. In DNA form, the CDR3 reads TGTGCCAGCGGACTCTCACAAGAGACCCAGTACTTC. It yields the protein CASGLSQETQYF.

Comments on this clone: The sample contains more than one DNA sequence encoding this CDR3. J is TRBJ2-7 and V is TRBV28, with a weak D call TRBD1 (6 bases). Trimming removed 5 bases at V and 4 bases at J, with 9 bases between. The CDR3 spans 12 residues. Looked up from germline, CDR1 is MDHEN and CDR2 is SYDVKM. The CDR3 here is CASSPRGYEQYF. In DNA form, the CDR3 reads TGTGCCAGCAGTCCCAGGGGTTACGAGCAGTACTTC.

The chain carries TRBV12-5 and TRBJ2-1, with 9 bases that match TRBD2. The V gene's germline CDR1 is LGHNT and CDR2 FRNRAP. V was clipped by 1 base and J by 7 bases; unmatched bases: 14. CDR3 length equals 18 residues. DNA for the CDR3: TGTGCTAGTGGTTTGGCCTACCTGGGTAGCGGGAGTTCAAATGAGCAGTTCTTC. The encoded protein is CASGLAYLGSGSSNEQFF.

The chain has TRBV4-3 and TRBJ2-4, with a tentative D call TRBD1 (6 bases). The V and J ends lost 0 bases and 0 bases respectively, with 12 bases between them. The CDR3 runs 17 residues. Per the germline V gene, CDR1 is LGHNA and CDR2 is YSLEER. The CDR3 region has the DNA TGCGCCAGCAGCCAAGACTGGACAGACTTAGCCAAAAACATTCAGTACTTC. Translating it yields CASSQDWTDLAKNIQYF.

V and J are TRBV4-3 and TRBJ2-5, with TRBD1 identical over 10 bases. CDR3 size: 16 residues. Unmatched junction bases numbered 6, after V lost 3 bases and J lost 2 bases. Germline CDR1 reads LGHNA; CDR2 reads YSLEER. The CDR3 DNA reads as TGCGCCAGCAGCCAGGGGACAGGGGTCGGGCAAGAGACCCAGTACTTC. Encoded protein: CASSQGTGVGQETQYF.

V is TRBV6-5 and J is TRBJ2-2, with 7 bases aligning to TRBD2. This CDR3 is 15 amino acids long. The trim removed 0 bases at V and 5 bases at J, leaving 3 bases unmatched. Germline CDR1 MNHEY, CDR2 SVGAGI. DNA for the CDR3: TGTGCCAGCAGTTACTCGCCGGGGGGAACCGGGGAGCTGTTTTTT. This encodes CASSYSPGGTGELFF.

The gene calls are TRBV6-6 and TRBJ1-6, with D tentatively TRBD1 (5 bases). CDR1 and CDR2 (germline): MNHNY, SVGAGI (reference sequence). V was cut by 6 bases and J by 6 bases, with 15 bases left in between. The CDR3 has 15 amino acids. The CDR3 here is CASRHDSQINSPLHF. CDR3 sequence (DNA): TGTGCCAGCAGACACGACAGCCAGATTAATTCACCCCTCCACTTT.

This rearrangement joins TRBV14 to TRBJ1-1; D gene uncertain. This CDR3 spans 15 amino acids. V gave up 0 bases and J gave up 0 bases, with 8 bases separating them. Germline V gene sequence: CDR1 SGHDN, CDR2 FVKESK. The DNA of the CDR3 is TGTGCCAGCAGCCAAGATCCAGGCATGAACACTGAAGCTTTCTTT. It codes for CASSQDPGMNTEAFF. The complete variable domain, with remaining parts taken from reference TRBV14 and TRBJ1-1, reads EAGVTQFPSHSVIEKGQTVTLRCDPISGHDNLYWYRRVMGKEIKFLLHFVKESKQDESGMPNNRFLAERTGGTYSTLKVQPAELEDSGVYFCASSQDPGMNTEAFFGQGTRLTVV.

CDR3 protein: CASSLGSRRLALYEQYF. The CDR3 DNA follows: TGTGCCAGCAGCTTAGGTTCTAGGCGACTAGCGTTATACGAGCAGTACTTC. This rearrangement joins TRBV7-9 to TRBJ2-7; 8 positions match TRBD2. This CDR3 contains 17 residues. Looked up from germline, CDR1 is SEHNR and CDR2 is FQNEAQ (reference sequence). V was pared by 1 base and J by 4 bases, with 12 bases of the junction left unmatched.

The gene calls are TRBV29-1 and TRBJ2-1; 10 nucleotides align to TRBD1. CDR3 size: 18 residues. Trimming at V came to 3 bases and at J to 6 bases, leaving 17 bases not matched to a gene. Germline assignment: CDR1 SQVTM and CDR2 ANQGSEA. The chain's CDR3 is CSVDIRDRGQRESNEQFF. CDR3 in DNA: TGCAGCGTTGATATCCGGGACAGGGGACAGCGGGAGTCCAATGAGCAGTTCTTC.

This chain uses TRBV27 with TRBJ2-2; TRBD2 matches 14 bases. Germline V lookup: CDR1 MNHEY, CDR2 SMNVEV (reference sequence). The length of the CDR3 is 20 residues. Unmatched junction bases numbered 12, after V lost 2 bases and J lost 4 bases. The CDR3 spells CASSLMSRTSGRKGTGELFF. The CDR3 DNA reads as TGTGCCAGCAGTTTAATGTCCCGGACTAGCGGGAGGAAGGGCACCGGGGAGCTGTTTTTT.